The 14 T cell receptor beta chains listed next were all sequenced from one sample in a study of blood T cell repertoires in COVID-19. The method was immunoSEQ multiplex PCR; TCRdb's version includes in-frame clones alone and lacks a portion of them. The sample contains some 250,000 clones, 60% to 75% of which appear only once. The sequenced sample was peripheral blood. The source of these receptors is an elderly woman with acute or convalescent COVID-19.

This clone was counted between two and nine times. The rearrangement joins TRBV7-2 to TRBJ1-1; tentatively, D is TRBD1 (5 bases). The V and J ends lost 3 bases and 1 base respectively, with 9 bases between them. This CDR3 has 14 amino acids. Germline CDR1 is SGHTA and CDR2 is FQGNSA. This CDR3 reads CASSLTARNTEAFF. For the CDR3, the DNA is TGTGCCAGCAGCTTGACAGCAAGGAACACTGAAGCTTTCTTT. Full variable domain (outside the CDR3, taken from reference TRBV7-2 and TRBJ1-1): GAGVSQSPSNKVTEKGKDVELRCDPISGHTALYWYRQSLGQGLEFLIYFQGNSAPDKSGLPSDRFSAERTGGSVSTLTIQRTQQEDSAVYLCASSLTARNTEAFFGQGTRLTVV.

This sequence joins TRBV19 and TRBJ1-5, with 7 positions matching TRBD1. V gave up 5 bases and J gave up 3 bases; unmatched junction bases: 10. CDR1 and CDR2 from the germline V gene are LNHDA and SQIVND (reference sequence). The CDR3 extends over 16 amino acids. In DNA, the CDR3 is TGTGCCAGTAGTCGCGACAGGGCTTTCCACAATCAGCCCCAGCATTTT. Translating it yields CASSRDRAFHNQPQHF. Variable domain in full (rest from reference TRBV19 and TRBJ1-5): DGGITQSPKYLFRKEGQNVTLSCEQNLNHDAMYWYRQDPGQGLRLIYYSQIVNDFQKGDIAEGYSVSREKKESFPLTVTSAQKNPTAFYLCASSRDRAFHNQPQHFGDGTRLSIL.

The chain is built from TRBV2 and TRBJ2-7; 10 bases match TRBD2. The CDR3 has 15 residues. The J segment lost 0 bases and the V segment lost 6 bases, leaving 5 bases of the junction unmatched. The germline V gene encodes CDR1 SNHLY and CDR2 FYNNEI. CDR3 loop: CASRMGLASSYEQYF. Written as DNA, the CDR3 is TGTGCCAGCAGGATGGGACTAGCGAGCTCCTACGAGCAGTACTTC.

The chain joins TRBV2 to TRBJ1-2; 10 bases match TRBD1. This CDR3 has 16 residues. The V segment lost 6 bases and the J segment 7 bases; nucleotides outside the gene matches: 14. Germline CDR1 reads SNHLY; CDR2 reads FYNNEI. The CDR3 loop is CASRADRGQALGGYTF. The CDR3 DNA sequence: TGTGCCAGCAGGGCAGACAGGGGGCAGGCCTTGGGTGGCTACACCTTC.

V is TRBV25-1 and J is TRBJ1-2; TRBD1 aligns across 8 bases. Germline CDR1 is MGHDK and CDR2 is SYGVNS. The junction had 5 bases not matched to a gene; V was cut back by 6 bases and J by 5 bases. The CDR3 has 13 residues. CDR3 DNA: TGTGCCAGCAGGACGACAGGGGTGTATGGCTACACCTTC. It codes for CASRTTGVYGYTF.

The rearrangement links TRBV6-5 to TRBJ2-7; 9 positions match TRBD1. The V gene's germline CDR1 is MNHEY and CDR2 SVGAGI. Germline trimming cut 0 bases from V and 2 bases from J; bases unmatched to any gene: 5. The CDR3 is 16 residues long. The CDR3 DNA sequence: TGTGCCAGCAGTTACTCCCCGACAGGGGGTCCCTACGAGCAGTACTTC. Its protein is CASSYSPTGGPYEQYF.

CDR3 sequence (DNA): TGTGCCAGCAGTTACGACGGGGGGGGTGAAAAACTGTTTTTT. Its protein product is CASSYDGGGEKLFF. The chain carries TRBV6-5 and TRBJ1-4; perhaps TRBD1 as D (5 bases). The germline V gene encodes CDR1 MNHEY and CDR2 SVGAGI. The CDR3 covers 14 residues. Trimming took off 2 bases at V and 7 bases at J, with 11 bases between the two ends.

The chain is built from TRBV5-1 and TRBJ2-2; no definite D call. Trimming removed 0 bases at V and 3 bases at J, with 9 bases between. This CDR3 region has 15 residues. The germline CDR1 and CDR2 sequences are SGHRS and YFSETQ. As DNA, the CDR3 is TGCGCCAGCAGCTTGGACCCCACTCACACCGGGGAGCTGTTTTTT. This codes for CASSLDPTHTGELFF.

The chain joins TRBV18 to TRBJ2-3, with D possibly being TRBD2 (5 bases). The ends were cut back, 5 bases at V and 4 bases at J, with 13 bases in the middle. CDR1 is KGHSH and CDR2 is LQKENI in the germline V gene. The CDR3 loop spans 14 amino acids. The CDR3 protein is CASSSPGSSDTQYF. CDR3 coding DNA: TGTGCCAGCTCATCCCCGGGGAGTTCAGATACGCAGTATTTT.

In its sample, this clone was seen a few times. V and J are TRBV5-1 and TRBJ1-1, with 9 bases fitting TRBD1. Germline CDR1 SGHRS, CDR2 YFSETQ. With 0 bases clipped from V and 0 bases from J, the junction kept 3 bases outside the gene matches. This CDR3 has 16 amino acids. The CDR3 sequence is CASSLGTGEMNTEAFF. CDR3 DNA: TGCGCCAGCAGCTTGGGGACAGGGGAGATGAACACTGAAGCTTTCTTT.

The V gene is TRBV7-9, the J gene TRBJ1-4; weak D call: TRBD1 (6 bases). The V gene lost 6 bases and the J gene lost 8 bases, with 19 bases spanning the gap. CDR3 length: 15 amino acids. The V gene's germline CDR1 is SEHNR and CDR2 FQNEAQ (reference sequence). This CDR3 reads CASSPGRGAGEKLFF. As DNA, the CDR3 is TGTGCCAGCAGTCCCGGTCGGGGGGCTGGCGAAAAACTGTTTTTT.

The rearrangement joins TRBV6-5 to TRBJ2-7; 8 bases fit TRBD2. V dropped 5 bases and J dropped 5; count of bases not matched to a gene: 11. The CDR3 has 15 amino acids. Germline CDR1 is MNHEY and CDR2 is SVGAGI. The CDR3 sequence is CASSPLSGTGNEQYF. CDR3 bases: TGTGCCAGCAGTCCCCTTAGCGGGACCGGGAACGAGCAGTACTTC.

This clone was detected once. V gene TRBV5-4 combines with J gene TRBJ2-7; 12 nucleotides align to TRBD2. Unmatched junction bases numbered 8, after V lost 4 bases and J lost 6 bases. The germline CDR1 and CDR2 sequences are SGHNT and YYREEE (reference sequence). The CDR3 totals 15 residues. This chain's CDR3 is CASSTWTSGIGEQYF. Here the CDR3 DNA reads TGTGCCAGCAGCACCTGGACTAGCGGGATCGGCGAGCAGTACTTC.

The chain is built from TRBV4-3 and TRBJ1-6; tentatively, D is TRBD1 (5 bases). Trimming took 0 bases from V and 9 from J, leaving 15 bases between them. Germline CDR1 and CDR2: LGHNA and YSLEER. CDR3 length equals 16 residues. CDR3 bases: TGCGCCAGCAGCCAAGAGGGCGGGGCGGGGGTTTCACCCCTCCACTTT. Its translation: CASSQEGGAGVSPLHF.